These 20 T cell receptor beta chains came from one sample sequenced in a study of cytomegalovirus exposure and HLA in healthy donors. The primer mix had 60 Vbeta and 13 Jbeta primers. TCRdb's table, derived via immunoSEQ multiplex PCR, lists solely in-frame clones and lacks some. The data show 100,000 or so clones, 60% to 85% seen once. The sample consisted of PBMCs. The source is a female donor in good health and CMV-seronegative.

This chain links TRBV7-8 with TRBJ2-5; D not certain. The CDR3 consists of 14 residues. The germline V gene encodes CDR1 SGHVS and CDR2 FQNEAQ. Trimming stripped 5 bases from V and 4 bases from J, with 14 bases between. CDR3 bases: TGTGCCAGCAGCCGAGTTGACCGAGGAGAGACCCAGTACTTC. Its translation is CASSRVDRGETQYF. The complete variable domain, with remaining parts taken from reference TRBV7-8 and TRBJ2-5, reads GAGVSQSPRYKVAKRGQDVALRCDPISGHVSLFWYQQALGQGPEFLTYFQNEAQLDKSGLPSDRFFAERPEGSVSTLKIQRTQQEDSAVYLCASSRVDRGETQYFGPGTRLLVL.

The rearrangement links TRBV2 to TRBJ2-5; TRBD1 might be the D (5 bases). The DNA end lines up better with TRBJ2-7; the J call may be wrong. The V gene's germline CDR1 is SNHLY and CDR2 FYNNEI. The CDR3 length is 14 residues. In nucleotides, the CDR3 is TGTGCCAGCAGTGTCGGACACCTCTCCTACGAGCAGTACTTC. It codes for CASSVGHLSYEQYF.

The gene calls are TRBV30 and TRBJ1-2, with 7 bases aligning to TRBD1. V was pared by 0 bases and J by 8 bases, with 15 bases of the junction left unmatched. The CDR3 runs to 16 residues. Germline V CDR1 and CDR2: GTSNPN, SVGIG (reference sequence). CDR3: CAWSVGTVMGHLGYTF. In DNA, the CDR3 is TGTGCCTGGAGTGTAGGGACAGTCATGGGGCACCTCGGCTACACCTTC.

Note on this clone: The germline gene is not matched at one end of the junction; a read error may be the cause. The rearrangement uses TRBV7-7 and TRBJ2-7; 8 positions agree with TRBD2. Per germline, CDR1 SSHAT and CDR2 FNYEAQ (reference sequence). The CDR3 loop spans 15 amino acids. CDR3 DNA sequence: TGTGCTAGCAGCATAGGTAGCGGGGTGACCTACGAGCAGTACTTC. Its translation is CASSIGSGVTYEQYF.

The V call is TRBV2, the J call TRBJ2-7, with D unclear. This CDR3 spans 14 amino acids. Trimming stripped 2 bases from V and 0 bases from J, with 8 bases between. Germline V gene data show CDR1 as SNHLY and CDR2 as FYNNEI. The CDR3 spells CASSESGVSYEQYF. The CDR3 DNA follows: TGTGCCAGCAGTGAAAGTGGAGTCTCCTACGAGCAGTACTTC.

The rearrangement uses TRBV7-9 and TRBJ2-7; D is unclear. V was pared by 3 bases and J by 3 bases, with 6 bases between. CDR1 is SEHNR and CDR2 is FQNEAQ in the germline V gene (reference sequence). The CDR3 contains 12 residues. CDR3: CASSFLSYEQYF. For the CDR3, the DNA is TGTGCCAGCAGCTTCCTGAGCTACGAGCAGTACTTC.

The V gene is TRBV13, the J gene TRBJ2-7; 9 bases line up with TRBD1. This CDR3 has 14 residues. J was trimmed by 3 bases and V by 5 bases; bases with no gene match: 5. The germline CDR1 and CDR2 sequences are PRHDT and FYEKMQ (reference sequence). CDR3 protein: CASSTRQGGYEQYF. CDR3 nucleotides: TGTGCCAGCAGCACACGACAGGGGGGCTACGAGCAGTACTTC.

The chain uses TRBV6-5 and TRBJ2-5, with 7 bases that match TRBD1. Germline V CDR1 and CDR2: MNHEY, SVGAGI. V lost 5 bases and J lost 1; bases outside the gene matches: 4. This CDR3 is built from 14 residues. CDR3 sequence reads: CASSRGGPQETQYF. CDR3 nucleotide sequence: TGTGCCAGCAGTCGAGGGGGCCCCCAAGAGACCCAGTACTTC.

For the CDR3, the DNA is TGTGCCAGCAGCCCGGGTAGGGGGTACGAAAAACTGTTTTTT. Encoded protein: CASSPGRGYEKLFF. The rearrangement links TRBV5-8 to TRBJ1-4, with TRBD1 as a possible D gene (6 bases). V lost 4 bases and J 8 bases, leaving 15 bases between the germline ends. Germline CDR1 SGHTS, CDR2 YDEGEE. This CDR3 comprises 14 residues.

Only a few counts were recorded for this clone. CDR3 residues: CASSAEETQYF. DNA of the CDR3: TGTGCCAGCAGTGCGGAAGAGACCCAGTACTTC. The chain joins TRBV2 to TRBJ2-5; D unresolved. Trimming shortened V by 4 bases and J by 3 bases, and 3 bases separated the two germline ends. The CDR3 is made up of 11 amino acids. Germline lookup yields CDR1 SNHLY and CDR2 FYNNEI.

This chain links TRBV27 with TRBJ2-3; 12 bases agree with TRBD2. The CDR3 sequence is 16 residues long. V lost 5 bases and J lost 6; bases outside the gene matches: 9. Germline V lookup: CDR1 MNHEY, CDR2 SMNVEV (reference sequence). The CDR3 DNA is TGTGCCAGCAGTCCGAGCTGGACTAGCGGGGATGATACGCAGTATTTT. This translates into CASSPSWTSGDDTQYF.

The V and J genes are TRBV18 and TRBJ2-1, with TRBD2 identical over 7 bases. The V segment lost 6 bases and the J segment 6 bases; nucleotides outside the gene matches: 8. The CDR3 has 14 residues. Germline V gene data show CDR1 as KGHSH and CDR2 as LQKENI. The CDR3 nucleotides are TGTGCCAGCTCCGAGGGGAGGGCGGGCAATGAGCAGTTCTTC. It translates to CASSEGRAGNEQFF.

Concerning this clone: One end of the junction fails to match germline, which may point to a read error. This chain joins TRBV7-9 and TRBJ1-2; no firm D call. CDR1 is SEHNR and CDR2 is FQNEAQ in the germline V gene (reference sequence). CDR3 length equals 12 residues. Written as DNA, the CDR3 is TGTTCCAGCAGCCAGAAGAAGTATGGCTACACCTTC. It codes for CSSSQKKYGYTF.

The chain joins TRBV2 to TRBJ1-5, with D uncertain. This CDR3 is built from 15 residues. Germline lookup yields CDR1 SNHLY and CDR2 FYNNEI. V shed 3 bases and J shed 3 bases, with 12 bases lying between them. The CDR3 loop is CASSDSGIDNQPQHF. The CDR3 region has the DNA TGTGCCAGCAGTGACTCGGGGATCGACAATCAGCCCCAGCATTTT.

The rearrangement joins TRBV4-3 to TRBJ2-3, with D possibly being TRBD1 (5 bases). Trimming left V 5 bases short and J 5 bases short, with 23 bases between. This CDR3 contains 17 residues. Germline V gene sequence: CDR1 LGHNA, CDR2 YSLEER. CDR3: CASSKGVPGDQGDTQYF. CDR3 nucleotide sequence: TGCGCCAGCAGCAAAGGCGTACCGGGCGATCAGGGAGATACGCAGTATTTT.

This clone has just a few counts. This chain links TRBV2 with TRBJ1-1; D is unclear. CDR3 length: 12 amino acids. V was cut by 10 bases and J by 11 bases, with 20 bases left in between. CDR1 is SNHLY and CDR2 is FYNNEI in the germline V gene. The CDR3: CATTNSEARAFF. Written as DNA, the CDR3 is TGTGCCACTACGAACTCTGAAGCTAGGGCTTTCTTT.

V is TRBV5-6 and J is TRBJ2-3; D perhaps matches TRBD2 (6 bases). Germline lookup yields CDR1 SGHDT and CDR2 YYEEEE. This CDR3 spans 15 amino acids. V was cut by 3 bases and J by 7 bases, with 18 bases left in between. CDR3 bases: TGTGCCAGCAGCTCCCCGGGACTTAAGGGAAATACGCAGTATTTT. This encodes CASSSPGLKGNTQYF.

This chain connects TRBV27 to TRBJ2-3; D possibly corresponds to TRBD1 (5 bases). CDR1 is MNHEY and CDR2 is SMNVEV in the germline V gene (reference sequence). V was trimmed by 3 bases and J by 0 bases, leaving 10 bases between them. The length of the CDR3 is 15 residues. The CDR3 spells CASSLGQPSTDTQYF. The DNA of the CDR3 is TGTGCCAGCAGTTTGGGGCAGCCTAGCACAGATACGCAGTATTTT.

The chain couples TRBV2 to TRBJ2-7; a possible D gene is TRBD1 (6 bases). This CDR3 is 18 amino acids long. V dropped 6 bases and J dropped 0 bases, with 24 bases sitting between them. Germline V lookup: CDR1 SNHLY, CDR2 FYNNEI. The CDR3 protein is CASRKDSPGPKDSYEQYF. The DNA for the CDR3 is TGTGCCAGCAGGAAGGACAGTCCAGGGCCCAAGGACTCCTACGAGCAGTACTTC.

The chain combines TRBV6-5 with TRBJ2-7, with D perhaps TRBD2 (6 bases). Germline assignment: CDR1 MNHEY and CDR2 SVGAGI. This CDR3 is built from 14 residues. The germline V and J ends were trimmed by 10 bases and 6 bases, with 22 bases remaining between them. The DNA for the CDR3 is TGTGCCACCCGAATCCGGGACTTTCCGGGCGAGCAGTACTTC. It codes for CATRIRDFPGEQYF.